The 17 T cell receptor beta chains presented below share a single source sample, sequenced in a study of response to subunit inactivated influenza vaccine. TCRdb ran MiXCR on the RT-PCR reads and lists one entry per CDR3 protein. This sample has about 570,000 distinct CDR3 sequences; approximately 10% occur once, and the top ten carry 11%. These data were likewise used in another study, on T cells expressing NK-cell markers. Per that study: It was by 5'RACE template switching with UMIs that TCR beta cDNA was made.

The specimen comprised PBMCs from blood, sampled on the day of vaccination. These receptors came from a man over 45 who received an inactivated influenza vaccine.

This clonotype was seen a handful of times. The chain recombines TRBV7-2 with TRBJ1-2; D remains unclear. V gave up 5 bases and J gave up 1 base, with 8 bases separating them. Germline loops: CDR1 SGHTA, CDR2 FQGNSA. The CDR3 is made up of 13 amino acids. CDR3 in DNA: TGTGCCAGCAGCCCCTACAGTAACTATGGCTACACCTTC. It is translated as CASSPYSNYGYTF. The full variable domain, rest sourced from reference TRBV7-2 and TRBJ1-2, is GAGVSQSPSNKVTEKGKDVELRCDPISGHTALYWYRQSLGQGLEFLIYFQGNSAPDKSGLPSDRFSAERTGGSVSTLTIQRTQQEDSAVYLCASSPYSNYGYTFGSGTRLTVV.

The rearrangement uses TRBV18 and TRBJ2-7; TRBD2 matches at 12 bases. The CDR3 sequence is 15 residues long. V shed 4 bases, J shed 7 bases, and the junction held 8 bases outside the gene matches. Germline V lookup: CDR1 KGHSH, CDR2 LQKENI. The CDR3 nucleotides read TGTGCCAGCTCACAGGCTAGCGGGAGGGCCGTTGAGCAGTACTTC. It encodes CASSQASGRAVEQYF. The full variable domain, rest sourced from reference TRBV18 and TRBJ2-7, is NAGVMQNPRHLVRRRGQEARLRCSPMKGHSHVYWYRQLPEEGLKFMVYLQKENIIDESGMPKERFSAEFPKEGPSILRIQQVVRGDSAAYFCASSQASGRAVEQYFGPGTRLTVT.

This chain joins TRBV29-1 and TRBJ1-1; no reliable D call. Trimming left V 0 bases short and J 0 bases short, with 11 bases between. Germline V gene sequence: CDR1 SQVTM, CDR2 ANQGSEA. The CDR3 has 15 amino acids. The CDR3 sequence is CSVEDRQGLNTEAFF. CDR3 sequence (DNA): TGCAGCGTTGAAGATCGACAAGGTCTGAACACTGAAGCTTTCTTT.

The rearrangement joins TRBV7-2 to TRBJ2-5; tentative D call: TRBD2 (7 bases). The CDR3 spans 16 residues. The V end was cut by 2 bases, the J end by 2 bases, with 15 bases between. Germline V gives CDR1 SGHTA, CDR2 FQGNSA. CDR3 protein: CASSLPRTRGQETQYF. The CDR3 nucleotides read TGTGCCAGCAGCTTACCCCGGACTAGGGGGCAAGAGACCCAGTACTTC.

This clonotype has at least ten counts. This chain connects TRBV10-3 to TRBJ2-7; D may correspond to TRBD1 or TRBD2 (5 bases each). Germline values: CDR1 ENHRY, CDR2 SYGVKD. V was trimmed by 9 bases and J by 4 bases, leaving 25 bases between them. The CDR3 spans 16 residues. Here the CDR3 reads CAIRKTSGTQEYEQYF. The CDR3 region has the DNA TGTGCCATAAGAAAGACATCCGGGACCCAAGAGTACGAGCAGTACTTC.

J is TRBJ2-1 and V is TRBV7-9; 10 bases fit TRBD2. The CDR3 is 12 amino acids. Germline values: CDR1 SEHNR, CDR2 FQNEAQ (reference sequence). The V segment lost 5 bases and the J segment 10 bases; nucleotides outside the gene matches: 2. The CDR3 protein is CASSPTSGEQFF. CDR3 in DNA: TGTGCCAGCAGCCCGACTAGCGGGGAGCAGTTCTTC.

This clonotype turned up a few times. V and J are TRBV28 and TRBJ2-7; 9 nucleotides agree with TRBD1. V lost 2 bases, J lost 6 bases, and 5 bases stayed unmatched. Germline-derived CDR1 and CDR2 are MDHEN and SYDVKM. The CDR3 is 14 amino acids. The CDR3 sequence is CASSLRTGGSEQYF. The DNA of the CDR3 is TGTGCCAGCAGTTTACGCACAGGGGGCAGCGAGCAGTACTTC.

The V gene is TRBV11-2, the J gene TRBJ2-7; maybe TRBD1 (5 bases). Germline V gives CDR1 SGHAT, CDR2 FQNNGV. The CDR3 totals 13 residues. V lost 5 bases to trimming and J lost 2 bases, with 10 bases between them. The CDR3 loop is CASSPRTTYEQYF. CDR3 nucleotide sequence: TGTGCCAGCAGCCCCAGGACAACCTACGAGCAGTACTTC. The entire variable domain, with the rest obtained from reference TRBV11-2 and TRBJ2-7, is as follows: EAGVAQSPRYKIIEKRQSVAFWCNPISGHATLYWYQQILGQGPKLLIQFQNNGVVDDSQLPKDRFSAERLKGVDSTLKIQPAKLEDSAVYLCASSPRTTYEQYFGPGTRLTVT.

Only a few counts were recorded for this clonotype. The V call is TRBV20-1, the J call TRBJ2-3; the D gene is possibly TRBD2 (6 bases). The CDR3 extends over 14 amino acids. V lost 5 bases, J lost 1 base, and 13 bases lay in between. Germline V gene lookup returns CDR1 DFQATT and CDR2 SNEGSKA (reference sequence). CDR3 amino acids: CSARGLLRTDTQYF. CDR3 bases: TGCAGTGCTCGGGGACTCTTACGCACAGATACGCAGTATTTT.

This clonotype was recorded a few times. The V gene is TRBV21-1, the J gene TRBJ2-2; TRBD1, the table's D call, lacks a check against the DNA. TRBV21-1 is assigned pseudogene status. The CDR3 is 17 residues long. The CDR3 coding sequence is TGTGCCAGCAGCAAATTAAGGGGCAGGAGTGAGGCCGGGGAGCTGTTTTTT. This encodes CASSKLRGRSEAGELFF.

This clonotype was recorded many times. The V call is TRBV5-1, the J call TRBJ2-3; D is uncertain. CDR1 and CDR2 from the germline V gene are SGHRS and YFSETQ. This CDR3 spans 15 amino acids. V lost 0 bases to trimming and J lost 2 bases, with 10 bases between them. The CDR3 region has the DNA TGCGCCAGCAGCTTGGATGCGGACCTCACAGATACGCAGTATTTT. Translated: CASSLDADLTDTQYF. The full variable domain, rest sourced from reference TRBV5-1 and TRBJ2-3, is KAGVTQTPRYLIKTRGQQVTLSCSPISGHRSVSWYQQTPGQGLQFLFEYFSETQRNKGNFPGRFSGRQFSNSRSEMNVSTLELGDSALYLCASSLDADLTDTQYFGPGTRLTVL.

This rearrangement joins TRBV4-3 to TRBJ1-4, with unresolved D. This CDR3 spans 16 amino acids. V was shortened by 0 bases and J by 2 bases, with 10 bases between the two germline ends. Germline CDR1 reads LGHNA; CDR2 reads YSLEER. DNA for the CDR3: TGCGCCAGCAGCCAAGAGACAACACAGACTAATGAAAAACTGTTTTTT. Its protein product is CASSQETTQTNEKLFF.

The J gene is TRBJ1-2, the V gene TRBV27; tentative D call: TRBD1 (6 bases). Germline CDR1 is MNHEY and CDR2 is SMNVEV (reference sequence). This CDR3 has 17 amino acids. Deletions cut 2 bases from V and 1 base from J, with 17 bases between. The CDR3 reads CASSLGAGEVGNYGYTF. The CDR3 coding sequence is TGTGCCAGCAGTTTAGGTGCAGGGGAAGTCGGTAACTATGGCTACACCTTC.

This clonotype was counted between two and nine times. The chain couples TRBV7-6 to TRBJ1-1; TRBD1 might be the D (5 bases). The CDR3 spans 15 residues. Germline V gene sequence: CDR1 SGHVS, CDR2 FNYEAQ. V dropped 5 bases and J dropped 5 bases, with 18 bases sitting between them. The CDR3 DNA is TGTGCCAGCAGCCCCGAACACAGGACCGGGACTGAAGCTTTCTTT. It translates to CASSPEHRTGTEAFF.

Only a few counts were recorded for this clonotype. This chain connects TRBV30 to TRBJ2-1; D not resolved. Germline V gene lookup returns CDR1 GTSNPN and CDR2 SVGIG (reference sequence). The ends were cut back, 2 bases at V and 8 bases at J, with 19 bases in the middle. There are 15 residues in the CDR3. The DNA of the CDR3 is TGTGCCTGGAGTCAGCCCCTGGTAGCCCGCGATGAGCAGTTCTTC. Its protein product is CAWSQPLVARDEQFF.

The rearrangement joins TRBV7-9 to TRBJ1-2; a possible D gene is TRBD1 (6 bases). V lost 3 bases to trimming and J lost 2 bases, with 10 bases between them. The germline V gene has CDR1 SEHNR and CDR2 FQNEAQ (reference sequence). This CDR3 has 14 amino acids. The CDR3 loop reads CASSFEGVNYGYTF. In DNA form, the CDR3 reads TGTGCCAGCAGCTTCGAGGGGGTGAACTATGGCTACACCTTC.

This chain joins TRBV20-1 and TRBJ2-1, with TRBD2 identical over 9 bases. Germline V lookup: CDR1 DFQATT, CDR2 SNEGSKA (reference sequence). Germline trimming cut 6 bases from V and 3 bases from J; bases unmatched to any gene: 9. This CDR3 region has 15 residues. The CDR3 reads CSAKRASGVYNEQFF. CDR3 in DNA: TGCAGTGCCAAGAGGGCTAGCGGGGTCTACAATGAGCAGTTCTTC.